This record covers a single T cell receptor beta chain. Sequencing was performed with immunoSEQ multiplex PCR; in TCRdb, only in-frame clones are kept and a portion is missing. The sample has over 80,000 clones, more than 90% seen once; the top ten hold approximately 1.8%. The source of the sample is a study of blood T cell repertoires in COVID-19. The sequenced sample was peripheral blood. This receptor was taken from a man aged 55 to 70 with acute or convalescent COVID-19.

This chain's CDR3 is CASSLRTGSGRIRDTQYF. CDR3 in DNA: TGTGCCAGCAGTTTAAGAACCGGAAGCGGGAGGATTAGAGATACGCAGTATTTT. V and J are TRBV28 and TRBJ2-3, with 9 bases that match TRBD2. The CDR3 sequence is 18 residues long. Germline trimming cut 2 bases from V and 5 bases from J; bases unmatched to any gene: 14. Germline V CDR1 and CDR2: MDHEN, SYDVKM.